This T cell receptor (beta chain) was retrieved from a study of control samples from healthy donors and cancer patients. Profiled with immunoSEQ multiplex PCR; TCRdb holds only in-frame clones, not every one. The table lists about 150,000 clones, 85% to 95% of them singletons, with more than 2% in the top ten. There are 13 residues in the CDR3. V was clipped by 2 bases and J by 3 bases, with 9 bases between them. The V gene's germline CDR1 is SGHDT and CDR2 YYEEEE. Sequencing was performed on blood. This receptor was identified in a man aged 50 or older in good health. The chain combines TRBV5-6 with TRBJ2-7; TRBD2 might be the D (5 bases). The CDR3 region is CASSFNGIYEQYF. CDR3 DNA: TGTGCCAGCAGCTTCAACGGGATCTACGAGCAGTACTTC.